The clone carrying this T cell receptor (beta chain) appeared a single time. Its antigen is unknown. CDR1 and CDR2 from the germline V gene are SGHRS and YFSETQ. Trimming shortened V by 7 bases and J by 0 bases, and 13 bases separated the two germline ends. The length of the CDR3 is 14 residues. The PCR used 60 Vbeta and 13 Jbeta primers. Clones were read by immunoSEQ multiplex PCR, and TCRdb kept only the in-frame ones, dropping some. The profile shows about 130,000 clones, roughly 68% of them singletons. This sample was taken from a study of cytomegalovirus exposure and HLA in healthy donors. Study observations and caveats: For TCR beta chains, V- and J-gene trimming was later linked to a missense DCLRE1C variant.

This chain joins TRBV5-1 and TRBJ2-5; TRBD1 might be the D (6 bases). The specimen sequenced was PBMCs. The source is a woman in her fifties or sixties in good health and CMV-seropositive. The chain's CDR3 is CASRARGYQETQYF. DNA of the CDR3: TGCGCCAGCCGAGCCAGGGGTTACCAAGAGACCCAGTACTTC.